The present entry profiles one TCR beta chain with its context. No antigen is known for it. About 30,000 T cell genomes, or approximately 190 ng DNA, went into the sorted-subset replicate PCRs. The data were produced by immunoSEQ multiplex PCR, yet TCRdb's version contains in-frame clones alone and is incomplete. The profile shows under 850,000 clones, just under 75% of them singletons. This sample was taken from a study of shared clonotypes between healthy human individuals. Study summary: Three plates were used per donor for CD4 naive, three for CD4 memory, two for CD8 naive and one for CD8 memory.

Overall study results and limits: Clonotype sharing among donors likely depends on sequencing depth. The study's rarefaction showed incomplete sorted-subset sequencing despite large depth.

Trimming took off 0 bases at V and 3 bases at J, with 15 bases between the two ends. The CDR3 sequence is 17 residues long. Germline V gives CDR1 MGHRA, CDR2 YSYEKL. V is TRBV4-1 and J is TRBJ2-1; D ambiguous. Sequencing used memory CD4+ T cells sorted from blood. Subset meaning: CD45RA-negative fraction. This clonotype was sampled from a woman aged 30 to 39 in good health. The DNA of the CDR3 is TGCGCCAGCAGCCAAGACCCTCCCGCGCGGAGCTACAATGAGCAGTTCTTC. It is translated as CASSQDPPARSYNEQFF.